What follows describes a single TCR beta chain. Its antigen is still unknown. TCR beta rearrangements were amplified from peripheral blood genomic DNA. This sample was included in a study of T cell repertoires in aging, cancer and after chemotherapy. Study-level information: Healthy donor repertoires were recorded over several months to years and showed clear clonal overlap. About 8.8 million TCR reads made up the full dataset. Findings and caveats of the study: Loss of evenness, beyond lost richness, contributed to age-related TCR diversity decline in cancer patients. Rebound thymic output was suggested by rising median generation probability during chemotherapy in each cancer cohort.

The CDR3 loop spans 15 amino acids. Germline CDR1 is GTSNPN and CDR2 is SVGIG (reference sequence). The V and J ends lost 2 bases and 5 bases respectively, with 16 bases between them. Rearranged V-D-J TRB sequences were amplified with a mixed TRB-A/B primer pool. MiXCR, run by TCRdb on the multiplex PCR reads, gives a single entry per CDR3 protein. The sample consists of just under 10,000 distinct CDR3 sequences, approximately 33% of them appearing once. The sequence was collected from a human donor in good health. The J gene is TRBJ1-5, the V gene TRBV30; a weak D match, TRBD1 (6 bases). Source material: blood. The CDR3 DNA sequence: TGTGCCTGGAGTTCGCAGGGGCGCCGGTATCAGCCCCAGCATTTT. It yields the protein CAWSSQGRRYQPQHF.